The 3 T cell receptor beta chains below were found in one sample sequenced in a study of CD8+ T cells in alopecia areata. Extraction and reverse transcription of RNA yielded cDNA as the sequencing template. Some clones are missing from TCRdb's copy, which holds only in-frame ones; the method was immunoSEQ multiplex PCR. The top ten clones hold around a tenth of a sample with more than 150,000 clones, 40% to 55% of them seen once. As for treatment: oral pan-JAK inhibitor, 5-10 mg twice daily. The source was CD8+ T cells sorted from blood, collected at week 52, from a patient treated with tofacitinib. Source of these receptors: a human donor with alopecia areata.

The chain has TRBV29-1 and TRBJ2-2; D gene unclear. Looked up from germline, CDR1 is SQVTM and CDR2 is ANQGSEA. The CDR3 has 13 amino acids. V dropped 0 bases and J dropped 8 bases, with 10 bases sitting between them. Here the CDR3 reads CSVEEALGGELFF. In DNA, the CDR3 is TGCAGCGTTGAAGAAGCCCTCGGAGGGGAGCTGTTTTTT.

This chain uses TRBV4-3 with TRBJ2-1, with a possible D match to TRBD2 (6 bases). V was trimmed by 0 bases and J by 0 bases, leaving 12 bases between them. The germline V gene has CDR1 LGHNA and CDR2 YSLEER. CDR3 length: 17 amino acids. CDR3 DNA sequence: TGCGCCAGCAGCCAAGAAGGTTTCGGGAGCTCCTACAATGAGCAGTTCTTC. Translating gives CASSQEGFGSSYNEQFF.

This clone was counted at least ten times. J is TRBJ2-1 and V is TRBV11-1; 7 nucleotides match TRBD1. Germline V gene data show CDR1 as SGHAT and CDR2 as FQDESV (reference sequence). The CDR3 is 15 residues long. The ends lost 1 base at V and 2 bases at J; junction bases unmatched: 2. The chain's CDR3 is CASSLEQGPYNEQFF. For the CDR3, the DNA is TGTGCCAGCAGCTTAGAACAGGGGCCCTACAATGAGCAGTTCTTC.